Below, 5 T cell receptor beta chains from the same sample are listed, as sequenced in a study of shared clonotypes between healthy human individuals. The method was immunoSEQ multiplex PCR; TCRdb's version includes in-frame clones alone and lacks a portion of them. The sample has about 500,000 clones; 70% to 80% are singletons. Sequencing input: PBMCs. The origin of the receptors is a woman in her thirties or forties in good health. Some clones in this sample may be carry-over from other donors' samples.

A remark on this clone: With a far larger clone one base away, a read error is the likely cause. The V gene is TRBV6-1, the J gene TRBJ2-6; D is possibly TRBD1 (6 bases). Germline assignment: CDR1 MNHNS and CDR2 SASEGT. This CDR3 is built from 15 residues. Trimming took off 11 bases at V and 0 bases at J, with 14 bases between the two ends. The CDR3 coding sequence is TGTGCCGGTGGACAGTCCGCCTCTGGGGCCAACGTCCTGACTTTC. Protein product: CAGGQSASGANVLTF.

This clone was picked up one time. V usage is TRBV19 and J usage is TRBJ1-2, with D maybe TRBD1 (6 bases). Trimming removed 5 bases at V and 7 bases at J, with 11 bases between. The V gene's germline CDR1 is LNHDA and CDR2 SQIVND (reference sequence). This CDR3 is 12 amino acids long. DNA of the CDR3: TGTGCCAGTAGTCCATGGGGGCTTGGCTACACCTTC. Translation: CASSPWGLGYTF.

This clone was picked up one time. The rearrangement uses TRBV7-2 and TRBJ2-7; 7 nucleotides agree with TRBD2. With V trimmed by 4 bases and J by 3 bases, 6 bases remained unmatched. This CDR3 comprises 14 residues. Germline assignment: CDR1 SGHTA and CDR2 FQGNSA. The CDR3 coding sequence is TGTGCCAGCAGCTCCGGGACTATCGTCTACGAGCAGTACTTC. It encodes CASSSGTIVYEQYF.

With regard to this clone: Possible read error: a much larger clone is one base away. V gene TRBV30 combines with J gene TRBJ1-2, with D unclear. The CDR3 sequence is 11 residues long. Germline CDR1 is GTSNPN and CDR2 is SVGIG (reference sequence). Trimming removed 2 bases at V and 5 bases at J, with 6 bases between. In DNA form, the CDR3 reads TGTGCCTGGAGTTCCCTATATGGCTACACCTTC. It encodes CAWSSLYGYTF.

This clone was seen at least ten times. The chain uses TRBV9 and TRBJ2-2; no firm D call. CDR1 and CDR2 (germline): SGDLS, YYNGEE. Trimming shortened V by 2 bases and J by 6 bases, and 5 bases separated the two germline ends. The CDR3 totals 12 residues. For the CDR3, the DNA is TGTGCCAGCAGCGTTAACCCCGGGGAGCTGTTTTTT. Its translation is CASSVNPGELFF.